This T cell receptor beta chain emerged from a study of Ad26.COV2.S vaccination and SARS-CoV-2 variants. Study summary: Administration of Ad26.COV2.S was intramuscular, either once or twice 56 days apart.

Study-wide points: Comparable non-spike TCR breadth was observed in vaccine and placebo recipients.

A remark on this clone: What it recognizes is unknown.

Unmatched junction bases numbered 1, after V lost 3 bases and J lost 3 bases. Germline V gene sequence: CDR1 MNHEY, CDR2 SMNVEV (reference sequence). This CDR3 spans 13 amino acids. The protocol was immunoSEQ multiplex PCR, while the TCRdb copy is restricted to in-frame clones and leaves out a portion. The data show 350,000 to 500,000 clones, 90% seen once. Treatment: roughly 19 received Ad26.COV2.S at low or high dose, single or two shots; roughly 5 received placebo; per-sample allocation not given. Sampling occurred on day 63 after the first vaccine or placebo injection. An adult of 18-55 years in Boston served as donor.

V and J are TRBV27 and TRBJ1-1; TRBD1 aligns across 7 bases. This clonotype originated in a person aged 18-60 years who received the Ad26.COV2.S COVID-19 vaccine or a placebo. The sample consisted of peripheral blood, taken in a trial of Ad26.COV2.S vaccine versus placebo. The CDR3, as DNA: TGTGCCAGCAGTTTGACAGGGTACACTGAAGCTTTCTTT. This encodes CASSLTGYTEAFF.